These T cell receptor beta chains were read from a single sample in a study of blood T cell repertoires in COVID-19. The table came from immunoSEQ multiplex PCR; TCRdb's copy has only in-frame clones and leaves some out. This sample carries roughly 210,000 clones, approximately 90% of them seen once, and the ten largest clones take 1.5% to 2%. Sequencing used peripheral blood. These receptors all stem from a man aged 70-80 years with acute or convalescent COVID-19. CDR3s include the opening cysteine and the closing phenylalanine or tryptophan. Each record gives: clone size, V gene, D gene, J gene, CDR3 protein, CDR3 DNA. The D gene is left open where the match is weak. Part of the rows lack a size; the others show once, few, many or a class for expanded clones.

-,TRBV5-1,TRBD1,TRBJ2-5,CASSTTLAGGAGTQYF,TGCGCCAGCAGCACTACGTTGGCAGGGGGCGCCGGGACCCAGTACTTC
-,TRBV21-1,-,TRBJ2-1,CATSFLAGGYNEQFF,TGTGCCACCTCCTTTTTAGCGGGAGGTTACAATGAGCAGTTCTTC
-,TRBV25-1,-,TRBJ1-2,CASSEGRELGYTF,TGTGCCAGCAGTGAGGGGCGGGAGTTAGGCTACACCTTC
-,TRBV6-2/TRBV6-3,-,TRBJ2-5,CASSYARQIQETQYF,TGTGCCAGCAGTTACGCCAGACAGATCCAAGAGACCCAGTACTTC
-,TRBV14,TRBD2,TRBJ2-5,CASSQLGGGETQYF,TGTGCCAGCAGCCAACTTGGGGGGGGAGAGACCCAGTACTTC
-,TRBV5-1,TRBD1,TRBJ1-1,CASSLTGGQNTEAFF,TGCGCCAGCAGCTTGACAGGGGGACAGAACACTGAAGCTTTCTTT
-,TRBV5-4,-,TRBJ1-2,CASSETNGGNYGYTF,TGTGCCAGCAGCGAAACCAATGGGGGGAACTATGGCTACACCTTC
few,TRBV19,-,TRBJ1-5,CASSIESGYSNQPQHF,TGTGCCAGTAGTATAGAGTCCGGGTATAGCAATCAGCCCCAGCATTTT
once,TRBV19,TRBD2,TRBJ2-7,CASSIGVIQGTSGSEQYF,TGTGCCAGTAGTATAGGGGTCATCCAAGGGACTAGCGGGAGCGAGCAGTACTTC
-,TRBV6-5,-,TRBJ2-3,CASTLRQEIGDTQYF,TGTGCCAGCACCTTGAGACAGGAAATTGGTGATACGCAGTATTTT
-,TRBV23-1,-,TRBJ1-5,CASSQKGPGQTFNQPQHF,TGCGCCAGCAGTCAAAAAGGTCCAGGGCAGACTTTTAATCAGCCCCAGCATTTT
once,TRBV28,-,TRBJ1-5,CASSPPGGNFQPQHF,TGTGCCAGCAGTCCCCCGGGGGGAAATTTTCAGCCCCAGCATTTT
-,TRBV7-7,-,TRBJ2-7,CASSLDSAASEQYF,TGTGCCAGCAGCTTGGACAGCGCTGCCTCCGAGCAGTACTTC
-,TRBV30,-,TRBJ1-5,CAWSPVSNQPQHF,TGTGCCTGGAGTCCAGTTAGCAATCAGCCCCAGCATTTT
-,TRBV3-1/TRBV3-2,TRBD1,TRBJ1-1,CASSQGDREAFF,TGTGCCAGCAGCCAAGGGGACAGGGAAGCTTTCTTT
-,TRBV20-1,TRBD2,TRBJ2-1,CSASTTSGRGNEQFF,TGCAGTGCTAGTACCACTAGCGGGAGGGGCAATGAGCAGTTCTTC
-,TRBV6-4,TRBD1,TRBJ1-6,CASKGQGNSPLHF,TGTGCCAGCAAGGGACAGGGGAATTCACCCCTCCACTTT
-,TRBV19,TRBD1,TRBJ1-4,CASSILGQGIRKLFF,TGTGCCAGTAGTATACTCGGACAGGGAATACGAAAACTGTTTTTT
-,TRBV30,-,TRBJ1-2,CAWNLGRLNYGYTF,TGTGCCTGGAACCTAGGCAGATTAAACTATGGCTACACCTTC
once,TRBV6-1,TRBD2,TRBJ2-7,CASSEAQTRGGASYEQYF,TGTGCCAGCAGTGAAGCACAAACGCGGGGGGGAGCATCCTACGAGCAGTACTTC